The rows below give T cell receptor beta chains drawn from one sample of a study of human T cells and chemical hapten exposure. TCRdb passed the RACE reads through MiXCR, listing each CDR3 protein once. This sample has 80,000 to 100,000 distinct CDR3 sequences; approximately 10% occur once, and the top ten carry more than 1%. Sequenced here: whole blood, sampled in connection with sensitization to the hapten diphenylcyclopropenone (DPC). These receptors originate from a woman younger than 45 with alopecia areata. Some clones in this sample may be carry-over from other donors' samples. The CDR3 runs from the conserved cysteine through the conserved F or W. The D gene is left open where the match is weak. The size of a clone is reported for some rows only, either as once, few or many, or as a class for expanded clones.

d_gene: NA
j_gene: TRBJ2-6
v_gene: TRBV2
abundance: many
CDR3nt: TGTGCCAGCAGGCCCCCGAACTCTGGGGCCAACGTCCTGACTTTC
CDR3aa: CASRPPNSGANVLTF

d_gene: NA
j_gene: TRBJ2-2
v_gene: TRBV7-2
abundance: few
CDR3nt: TGTGCCAGCAGCCCAGGGTCGACTAGGTCCGGCGGGGAGCTGTTTTTT
CDR3aa: CASSPGSTRSGGELFF

d_gene: TRBD1
j_gene: TRBJ2-1
v_gene: TRBV2
abundance: many
CDR3nt: TGTGCCAGCGGCCGGGACAGCTCCTACAATGAGCAGTTCTTC
CDR3aa: CASGRDSSYNEQFF

d_gene: NA
j_gene: TRBJ2-7
v_gene: TRBV28
abundance: many
CDR3nt: TGTGCCAGCAGTTCGCCCGGGTCACCCTCCTACGAGCAGTACTTC
CDR3aa: CASSSPGSPSYEQYF

d_gene: TRBD1
j_gene: TRBJ2-5
v_gene: TRBV28
abundance: few
CDR3nt: TGTGCCAGCAGTAGCTCCTCGACAGGGGGGGAAGAGACCCAGTACTTC
CDR3aa: CASSSSSTGGEETQYF

d_gene: NA
j_gene: TRBJ1-6
v_gene: TRBV6-6
abundance: many
CDR3nt: TGTGCCAGCCGGTTCCCGGAGAATTCACCCCTCCACTTT
CDR3aa: CASRFPENSPLHF

d_gene: NA
j_gene: TRBJ2-5
v_gene: TRBV19
abundance: few
CDR3nt: TGTGCCAGTAGCACTACAGCGTACCAAGAGACCCAGTACTTC
CDR3aa: CASSTTAYQETQYF

d_gene: NA
j_gene: TRBJ2-6
v_gene: TRBV7-2
abundance: many
CDR3nt: TGTGCCAGCAGCCTAGATCCCCACTCTGGGGCCAACGTCCTGACTTTC
CDR3aa: CASSLDPHSGANVLTF

d_gene: TRBD1
j_gene: TRBJ2-2
v_gene: TRBV11-2
abundance: many
CDR3nt: TGTGCCAGCAGCTTAGCAGGGGGAAACACCGGGGAGCTGTTTTTT
CDR3aa: CASSLAGGNTGELFF

d_gene: NA
j_gene: TRBJ1-5
v_gene: TRBV19
abundance: few
CDR3nt: TGTGCCAGTAGCATGACGACAGGAAATCAGCCCCAGCATTTT
CDR3aa: CASSMTTGNQPQHF

d_gene: NA
j_gene: TRBJ1-1
v_gene: TRBV6-6
abundance: many
CDR3nt: TGTGCCAGCAGTCGCGGACTCATGAACACTGAAGCTTTCTTT
CDR3aa: CASSRGLMNTEAFF

d_gene: NA
j_gene: TRBJ1-2
v_gene: TRBV29-1
abundance: NA
CDR3nt: TGCAGCGTCGGCCAGGGACGCAATGGCTACACCTTC
CDR3aa: CSVGQGRNGYTF

d_gene: NA
j_gene: TRBJ2-7
v_gene: TRBV12-3/TRBV12-4
abundance: many
CDR3nt: TGTGCCAGCAGTTTAGATTCAAGCTCCTACGAGCAGTACTTC
CDR3aa: CASSLDSSSYEQYF

d_gene: NA
j_gene: TRBJ1-1
v_gene: TRBV15
abundance: NA
CDR3nt: TGTGCCACCAGCAGAATGAGGAACACTGAAGCTTTCTTT
CDR3aa: CATSRMRNTEAFF

d_gene: TRBD1
j_gene: TRBJ2-3
v_gene: TRBV20-1
abundance: many
CDR3nt: TGCAGTGCGTTGACAGGGGTCGGGGAAACAGATACGCAGTATTTT
CDR3aa: CSALTGVGETDTQYF

d_gene: NA
j_gene: TRBJ1-5
v_gene: TRBV28
abundance: many
CDR3nt: TGTGCCAGCAGCGACAGTACTGGCAATCAGCCCCAGCATTTT
CDR3aa: CASSDSTGNQPQHF

d_gene: NA
j_gene: TRBJ1-1
v_gene: TRBV29-1
abundance: NA
CDR3nt: TGCAGCGTTGAAGTAACAGGGTCACGAGCTTTCTTT
CDR3aa: CSVEVTGSRAFF

d_gene: TRBD2
j_gene: TRBJ2-3
v_gene: TRBV27
abundance: NA
CDR3nt: TGTGCCAGCAGTCCCTCGGGACTAGCGGGGAGCACAGATACGCAGTATTTT
CDR3aa: CASSPSGLAGSTDTQYF

d_gene: TRBD2
j_gene: TRBJ2-7
v_gene: TRBV28
abundance: NA
CDR3nt: TGTGCCAGCAGTATAGCGGGGTACGAGCAGTACTTC
CDR3aa: CASSIAGYEQYF

d_gene: NA
j_gene: TRBJ1-4
v_gene: TRBV6-6
abundance: few
CDR3nt: TGTGCCAGCAGTACCTCCAGGCCCTCACGGGACACTGCTGAAAAACTGTTTTTT
CDR3aa: CASSTSRPSRDTAEKLFF

d_gene: NA
j_gene: TRBJ2-1
v_gene: TRBV29-1
abundance: NA
CDR3nt: TGCAGCGTCTCAGATACCTACAATGAGCAGTTCTTC
CDR3aa: CSVSDTYNEQFF

d_gene: NA
j_gene: TRBJ1-1
v_gene: TRBV5-1
abundance: NA
CDR3nt: TGCGCCAGCAGCTTGGGACAGTCGACACCGAACACTGAAGCTTTCTTT
CDR3aa: CASSLGQSTPNTEAFF

d_gene: NA
j_gene: TRBJ1-3
v_gene: TRBV28
abundance: few
CDR3nt: TGTGCCAGCGCCGGGCCAGGATCTGGAAACACCATATATTTT
CDR3aa: CASAGPGSGNTIYF

d_gene: NA
j_gene: TRBJ2-7
v_gene: TRBV28
abundance: few
CDR3nt: TGTGCCAGCGGCACAGGGCCCTACGAGCAGTACTTC
CDR3aa: CASGTGPYEQYF